The present entry profiles one TCR beta chain with its context. The sample belongs to a study of blood T cell repertoires in COVID-19. CDR1 and CDR2 (germline): SGHVS, FNYEAQ. CDR3 length equals 12 residues. Trimming stripped 5 bases from V and 3 bases from J, with 7 bases between. Generated by immunoSEQ multiplex PCR, the TCRdb table keeps only in-frame clones and is missing some. The sample contains a few hundred thousand clones, more than 75% of which appear only once. Sequenced sample: PBMCs or T cells enriched from blood (not recorded which). The receptor was isolated from a man younger than 45 who had recovered from COVID-19. This chain joins TRBV7-6 and TRBJ1-1; D uncertain. The CDR3 region is CASSPADTEAFF. CDR3 DNA sequence: TGTGCCAGCAGCCCGGCGGACACTGAAGCTTTCTTT.